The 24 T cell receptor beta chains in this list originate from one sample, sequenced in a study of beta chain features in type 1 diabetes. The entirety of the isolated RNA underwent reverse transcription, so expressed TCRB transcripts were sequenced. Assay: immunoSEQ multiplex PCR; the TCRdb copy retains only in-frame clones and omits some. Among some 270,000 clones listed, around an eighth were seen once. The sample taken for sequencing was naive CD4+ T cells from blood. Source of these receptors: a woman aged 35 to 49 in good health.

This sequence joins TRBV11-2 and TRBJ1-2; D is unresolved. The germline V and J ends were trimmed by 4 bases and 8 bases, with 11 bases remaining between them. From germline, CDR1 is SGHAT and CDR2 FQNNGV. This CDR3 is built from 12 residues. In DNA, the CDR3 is TGTGCCAGCAGCTCATTGGCTTGGGGCTACACCTTC. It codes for CASSSLAWGYTF.

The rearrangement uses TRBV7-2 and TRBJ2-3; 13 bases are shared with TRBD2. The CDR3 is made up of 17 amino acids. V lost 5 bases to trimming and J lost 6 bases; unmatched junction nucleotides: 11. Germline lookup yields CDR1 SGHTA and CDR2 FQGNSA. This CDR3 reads CASSPPTSGGLSDTQYF. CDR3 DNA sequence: TGTGCCAGCAGCCCCCCGACTAGCGGGGGGTTGTCGGATACGCAGTATTTT.

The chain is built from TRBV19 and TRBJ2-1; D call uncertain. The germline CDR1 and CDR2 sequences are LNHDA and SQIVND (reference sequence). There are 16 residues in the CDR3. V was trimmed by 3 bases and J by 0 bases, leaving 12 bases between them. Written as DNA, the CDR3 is TGTGCCAGTAGTATTGGCCGTTTCTCCTCCTACAATGAGCAGTTCTTC. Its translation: CASSIGRFSSYNEQFF.

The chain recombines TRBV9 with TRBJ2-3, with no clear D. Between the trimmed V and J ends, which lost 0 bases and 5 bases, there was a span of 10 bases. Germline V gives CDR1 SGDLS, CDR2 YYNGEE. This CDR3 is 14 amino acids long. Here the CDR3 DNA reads TGTGCCAGCAGCGTAGCCAGGCTCGTAGATACGCAGTATTTT. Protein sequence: CASSVARLVDTQYF.

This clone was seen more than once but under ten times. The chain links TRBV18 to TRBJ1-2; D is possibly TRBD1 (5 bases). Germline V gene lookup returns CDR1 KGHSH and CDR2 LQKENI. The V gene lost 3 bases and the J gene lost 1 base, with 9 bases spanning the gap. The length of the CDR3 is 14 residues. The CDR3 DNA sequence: TGTGCCAGCTCACCCGACAGCTTTAACTATGGCTACACCTTC. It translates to CASSPDSFNYGYTF.

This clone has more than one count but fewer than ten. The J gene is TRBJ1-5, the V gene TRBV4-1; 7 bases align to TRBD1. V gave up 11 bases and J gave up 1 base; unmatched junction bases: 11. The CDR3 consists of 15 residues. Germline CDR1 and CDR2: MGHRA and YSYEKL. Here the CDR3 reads CASRPGQSSNQPQHF. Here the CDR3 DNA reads TGCGCCTCCCGGCCGGGACAGTCGAGCAATCAGCCCCAGCATTTT.

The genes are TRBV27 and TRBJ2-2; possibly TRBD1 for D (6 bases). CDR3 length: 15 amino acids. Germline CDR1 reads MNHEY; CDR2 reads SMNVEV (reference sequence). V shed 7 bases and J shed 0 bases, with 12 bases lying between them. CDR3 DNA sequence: TGTGCCAGCACCCGCGGACAGACGAACACCGGGGAGCTGTTTTTT. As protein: CASTRGQTNTGELFF.

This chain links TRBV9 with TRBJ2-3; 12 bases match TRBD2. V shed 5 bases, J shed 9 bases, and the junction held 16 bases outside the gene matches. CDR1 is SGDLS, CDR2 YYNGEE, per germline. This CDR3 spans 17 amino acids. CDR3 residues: CASSSSAPGLAGPTQYF. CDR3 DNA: TGTGCCAGCAGTTCTTCCGCTCCTGGACTAGCGGGGCCCACGCAGTATTTT.

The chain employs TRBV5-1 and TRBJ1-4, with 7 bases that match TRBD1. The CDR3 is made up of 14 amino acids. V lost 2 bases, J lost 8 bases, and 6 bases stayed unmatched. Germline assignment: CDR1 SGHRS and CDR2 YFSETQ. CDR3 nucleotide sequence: TGCGCCAGCAGCTTAACAGGGGCGCAGGAAAAACTGTTTTTT. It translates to CASSLTGAQEKLFF.

The CDR3 is CASSPLSRAPGQNEQYF. In nucleotides, the CDR3 is TGCGCCAGCAGTCCCCTTTCCAGGGCACCGGGACAGAACGAGCAGTACTTC. This chain uses TRBV23-1 with TRBJ2-7; TRBD1 matches 7 bases. TRBV23-1 is annotated as an ORF whose role is uncertain. Germline trimming cut 4 bases from V and 5 bases from J; bases unmatched to any gene: 17. The CDR3 has 17 residues.

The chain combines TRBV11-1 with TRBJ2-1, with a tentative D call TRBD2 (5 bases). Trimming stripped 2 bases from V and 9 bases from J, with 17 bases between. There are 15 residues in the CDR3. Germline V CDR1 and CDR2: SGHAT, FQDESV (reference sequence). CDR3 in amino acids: CASSLRARPRGEQFF. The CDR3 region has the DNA TGTGCCAGCAGCTTAAGGGCCCGTCCTCGGGGTGAGCAGTTCTTC.

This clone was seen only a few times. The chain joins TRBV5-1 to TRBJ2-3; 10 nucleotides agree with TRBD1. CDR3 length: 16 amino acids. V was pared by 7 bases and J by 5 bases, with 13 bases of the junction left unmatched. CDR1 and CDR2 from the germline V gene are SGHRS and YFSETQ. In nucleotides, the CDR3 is TGCGCCAGCCACCTTGGACCCGGACAGGGGGTAGATACGCAGTATTTT. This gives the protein CASHLGPGQGVDTQYF.

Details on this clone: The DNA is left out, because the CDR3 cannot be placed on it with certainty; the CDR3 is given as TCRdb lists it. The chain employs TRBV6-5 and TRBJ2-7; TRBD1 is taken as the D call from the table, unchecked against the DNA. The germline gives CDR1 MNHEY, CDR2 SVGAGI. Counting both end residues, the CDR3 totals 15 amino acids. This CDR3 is CASSSSTGTAYEQYF.

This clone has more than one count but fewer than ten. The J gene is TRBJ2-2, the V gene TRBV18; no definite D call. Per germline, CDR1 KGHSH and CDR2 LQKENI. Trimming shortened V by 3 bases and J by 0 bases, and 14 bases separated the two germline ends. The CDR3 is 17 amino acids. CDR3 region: CASSPFSRGSNTGELFF. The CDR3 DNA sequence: TGTGCCAGCTCACCTTTCTCTAGAGGCTCGAACACCGGGGAGCTGTTTTTT.

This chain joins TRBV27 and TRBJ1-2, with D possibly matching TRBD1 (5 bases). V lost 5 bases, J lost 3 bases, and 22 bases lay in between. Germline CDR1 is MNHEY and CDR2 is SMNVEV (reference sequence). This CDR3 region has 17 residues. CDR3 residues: CASSPQRSGGIHYGYTF. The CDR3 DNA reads TGTGCCAGCAGTCCCCAACGGTCGGGGGGGATACACTATGGCTACACCTTC.

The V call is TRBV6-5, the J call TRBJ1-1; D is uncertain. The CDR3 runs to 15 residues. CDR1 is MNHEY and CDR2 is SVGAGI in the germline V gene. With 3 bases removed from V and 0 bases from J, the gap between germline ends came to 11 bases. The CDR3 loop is CASSYATIMNTEAFF. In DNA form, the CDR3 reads TGTGCCAGCAGTTATGCCACAATAATGAACACTGAAGCTTTCTTT.

CDR3 amino acids: CASSQEGTGRDTQYF. For the CDR3, the DNA is TGCGCCAGCAGCCAAGAGGGGACAGGGCGAGATACGCAGTATTTT. V is TRBV4-1 and J is TRBJ2-3, with TRBD1 identical over 9 bases. With 0 bases clipped from V and 5 bases from J, the junction kept 3 bases outside the gene matches. This CDR3 contains 15 residues. The V gene's germline CDR1 is MGHRA and CDR2 YSYEKL.

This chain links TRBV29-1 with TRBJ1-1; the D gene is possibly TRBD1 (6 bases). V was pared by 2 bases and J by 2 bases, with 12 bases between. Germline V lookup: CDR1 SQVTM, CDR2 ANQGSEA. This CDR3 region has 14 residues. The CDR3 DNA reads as TGCAGCGTTGAATCCCAGGGGATAAACACTGAAGCTTTCTTT. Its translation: CSVESQGINTEAFF.

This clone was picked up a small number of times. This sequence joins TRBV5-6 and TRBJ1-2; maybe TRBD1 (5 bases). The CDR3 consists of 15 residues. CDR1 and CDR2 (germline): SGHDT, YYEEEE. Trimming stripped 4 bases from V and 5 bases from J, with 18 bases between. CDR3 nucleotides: TGTGCCAGCAGCGACCTGGAAAGGGGCGCGTATGGCTACACCTTC. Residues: CASSDLERGAYGYTF.

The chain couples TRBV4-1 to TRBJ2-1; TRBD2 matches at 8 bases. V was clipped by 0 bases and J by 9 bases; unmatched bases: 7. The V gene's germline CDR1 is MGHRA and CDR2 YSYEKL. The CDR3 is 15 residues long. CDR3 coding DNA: TGCGCCAGCAGCCAAGATTGGGGACTAGTCGGTGAGCAGTTCTTC. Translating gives CASSQDWGLVGEQFF.

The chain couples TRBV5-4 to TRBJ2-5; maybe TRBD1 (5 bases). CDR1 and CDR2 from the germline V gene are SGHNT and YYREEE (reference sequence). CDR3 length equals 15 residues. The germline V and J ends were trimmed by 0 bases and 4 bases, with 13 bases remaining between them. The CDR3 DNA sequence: TGTGCCAGCAGCTTGGACCCTGGGGCGAGAGAGACCCAGTACTTC. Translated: CASSLDPGARETQYF.

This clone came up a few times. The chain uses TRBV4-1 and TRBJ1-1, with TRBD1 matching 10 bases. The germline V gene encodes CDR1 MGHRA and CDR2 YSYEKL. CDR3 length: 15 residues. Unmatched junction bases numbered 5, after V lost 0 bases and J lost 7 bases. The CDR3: CASSQDQGTGVEAFF. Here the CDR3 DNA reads TGCGCCAGCAGCCAAGATCAGGGGACAGGGGTTGAAGCTTTCTTT.

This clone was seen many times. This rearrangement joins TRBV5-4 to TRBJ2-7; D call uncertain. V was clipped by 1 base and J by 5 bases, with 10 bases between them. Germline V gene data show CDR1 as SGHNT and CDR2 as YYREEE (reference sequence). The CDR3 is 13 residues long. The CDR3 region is CASSLSGFNEQYF. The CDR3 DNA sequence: TGTGCCAGCAGCTTGTCGGGTTTCAACGAGCAGTACTTC.

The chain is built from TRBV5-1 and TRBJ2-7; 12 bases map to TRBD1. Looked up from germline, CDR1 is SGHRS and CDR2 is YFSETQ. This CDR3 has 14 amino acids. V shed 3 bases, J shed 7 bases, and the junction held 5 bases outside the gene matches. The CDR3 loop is CASSWDRGLREQYF. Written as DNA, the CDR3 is TGCGCCAGCAGCTGGGACAGGGGGCTGAGGGAGCAGTACTTC.